The entry that follows covers one T cell receptor beta chain sequence. What it binds is unknown. PCR used 60 Vbeta primers and 13 Jbeta primers. TCRdb keeps only in-frame clones here, not all; method: immunoSEQ multiplex PCR. The sample has roughly 160,000 clones, 76% seen once. The data stem from a study of cytomegalovirus exposure and HLA in healthy donors. Turning to the study itself: Among the approximately 400 donors who were genotyped, around 77% fell in the genetic ancestry cluster that is associated with self-reported Caucasian donors. General study points: The listing of roughly 160 TCR beta chains classed them as cytomegalovirus-associated.

This CDR3 comprises 14 residues. The germline gives CDR1 LNHDA, CDR2 SQIVND (reference sequence). Trimming cost V 6 bases and J 2 bases, with 14 bases left between them. Source material: PBMCs. The sequence was collected from a man aged 55 to 69 in good health and CMV-seronegative. This rearrangement joins TRBV19 to TRBJ2-7, with a weak D call TRBD1 (6 bases). The CDR3 region has the DNA TGTGCCAGTAGCTTGACAGGTCCCACCTACGAGCAGTACTTC. Translation: CASSLTGPTYEQYF.